This entry lists 25 T cell receptor beta chains sequenced from one sample in a study of CD8 T cells in Susac syndrome. RNA amounts of about 0.5 to 1 ug underwent reverse transcription with random hexamers. Via MiXCR, TCRdb re-called the immunoSEQ multiplex PCR reads, giving one row per CDR3 protein. The sample lists about 140,000 distinct CDR3 sequences, 94% seen once, with approximately 0.25% in the top ten. Sequencing was performed on CD8+ T cells from PBMCs. The receptors shown here come from a human donor in good health.

The rearrangement links TRBV29-1 to TRBJ1-1; D remains ambiguous. The CDR3 length is 16 residues. The V end was cut by 7 bases, the J end by 5 bases, with 26 bases between. Germline lookup yields CDR1 SQVTM and CDR2 ANQGSEA. The CDR3 loop reads CSALTMVGERGTEAFF. In DNA form, the CDR3 reads TGCAGCGCTCTGACCATGGTCGGGGAACGGGGTACTGAAGCTTTCTTT.

The chain is built from TRBV29-1 and TRBJ2-5; D might be TRBD1 (5 bases). V was trimmed by 6 bases and J by 4 bases, leaving 6 bases between them. The CDR3 covers 10 residues. Germline values: CDR1 SQVTM, CDR2 ANQGSEA. This chain's CDR3 is CSVQGETQYF. CDR3 in DNA: TGCAGCGTGCAGGGAGAGACCCAGTACTTC.

This chain uses TRBV9 with TRBJ2-1; D is perhaps TRBD2 (6 bases). The V gene's germline CDR1 is SGDLS and CDR2 YYNGEE. Deletions cut 4 bases from V and 5 bases from J, with 19 bases between. The CDR3 covers 16 residues. The DNA for the CDR3 is TGTGCCAGCAGCTACGTAGTAGGGGAGGTCGACAATGAGCAGTTCTTC. Protein sequence: CASSYVVGEVDNEQFF.

V and J are TRBV9 and TRBJ2-2, with 8 bases lining up with TRBD1. CDR1 and CDR2 from the germline V gene are SGDLS and YYNGEE. The trim removed 4 bases at V and 4 bases at J, leaving 12 bases unmatched. This CDR3 has 17 amino acids. In DNA, the CDR3 is TGTGCCAGCAGCCCTCACTGGACAGGGTTTTCCACCGGGGAGCTGTTTTTT. It translates to CASSPHWTGFSTGELFF.

This clonotype was seen only once. This chain joins TRBV2 and TRBJ2-1; possibly TRBD2 for D (5 bases). The CDR3 extends over 16 amino acids. Germline loops: CDR1 SNHLY, CDR2 FYNNEI. The V and J ends lost 6 bases and 0 bases respectively, with 15 bases between them. Here the CDR3 reads CASSDGGLSSYNEQFF. The DNA of the CDR3 is TGTGCCAGCAGCGACGGTGGACTCAGCTCCTACAATGAGCAGTTCTTC.

A single count supports this clonotype. The rearrangement joins TRBV5-6 to TRBJ2-3; 11 positions agree with TRBD2. Germline assignment: CDR1 SGHDT and CDR2 YYEEEE. V trimming: 0 bases; J trimming: 2 bases; junction bases outside the gene matches: 5. The CDR3 consists of 17 residues. The CDR3 spells CASSLVASGRNTDTQYF. The CDR3 DNA follows: TGTGCCAGCAGCTTGGTGGCTAGCGGGAGGAACACAGATACGCAGTATTTT.

This clonotype was counted a single time. The J gene is TRBJ2-2, the V gene TRBV24-1; D remains ambiguous. Germline V gives CDR1 KGHDR, CDR2 SFDVKD. This CDR3 has 13 amino acids. The V gene lost 8 bases and the J gene lost 3 bases, with 9 bases spanning the gap. The CDR3 here is CATNGAYTGELFF. The CDR3 DNA follows: TGTGCCACCAATGGTGCTTACACCGGGGAGCTGTTTTTT.

V gene TRBV7-9 combines with J gene TRBJ2-6, with D perhaps assigned TRBD1 or TRBD2 (5 bases each). This CDR3 spans 15 amino acids. Trimming left V 5 bases short and J 3 bases short, with 11 bases between. CDR1 SEHNR and CDR2 FQNEAQ come from the germline V gene (reference sequence). In DNA, the CDR3 is TGTGCCAGCAGCGCCCCGGGACGTGGGGCCAACGTCCTGACTTTC. It codes for CASSAPGRGANVLTF.

CDR3: CASSHSLAGVPYEQYF. The CDR3 DNA reads TGCGCCAGCAGCCACTCCTTAGCGGGGGTTCCCTACGAGCAGTACTTC. The chain joins TRBV4-3 to TRBJ2-7; 9 bases are a match to TRBD2. Germline assignment: CDR1 LGHNA and CDR2 YSLEER. The CDR3 is made up of 16 amino acids. V was clipped by 3 bases and J by 2 bases; unmatched bases: 8.

The V gene is TRBV27, the J gene TRBJ2-7, with D tentatively TRBD1 (6 bases). The germline V gene has CDR1 MNHEY and CDR2 SMNVEV (reference sequence). This CDR3 contains 12 residues. Between the trimmed V and J ends, which lost 3 bases and 7 bases, there was a span of 10 bases. The CDR3 sequence: CASSFWGQEQYF. The CDR3 DNA follows: TGTGCCAGCAGTTTCTGGGGGCAGGAGCAGTACTTC.

This clonotype has only one observation. V gene TRBV9 combines with J gene TRBJ2-5, with 14 bases identical to TRBD2. V lost 2 bases, J lost 5 bases, and 2 bases stayed unmatched. Per germline, CDR1 SGDLS and CDR2 YYNGEE. The CDR3 runs to 15 residues. The CDR3 reads CASSVRLAGGETQYF. The DNA for the CDR3 is TGTGCCAGCAGCGTGAGACTAGCGGGAGGGGAGACCCAGTACTTC.

This clonotype was detected only once. J is TRBJ2-3 and V is TRBV29-1, with D unresolved. The end of the DNA is better explained by TRBJ1-5, so the J call may be wrong. This CDR3 is 13 amino acids long. CDR1 is SQVTM, CDR2 ANQGSEA, per germline. CDR3 nucleotide sequence: TGCAGCGGACAAGCGGACCCGGGAGATACGCAGCATTTT. Translated, it gives CSGQADPGDTQHF.

The V and J genes are TRBV20-1 and TRBJ2-4; TRBD1 aligns across 8 bases. V was clipped by 4 bases and J by 8 bases; unmatched bases: 13. CDR3 length: 15 residues. The germline V gene has CDR1 DFQATT and CDR2 SNEGSKA (reference sequence). The CDR3 sequence is CSATPQGESMDIQYF. CDR3 coding DNA: TGCAGTGCTACCCCACAGGGGGAGAGTATGGACATTCAGTACTTC.

The gene calls are TRBV20-1 and TRBJ2-1, with TRBD1 as a possible D gene (5 bases). This CDR3 spans 19 amino acids. Germline CDR1 and CDR2: DFQATT and SNEGSKA (reference sequence). Trimming stripped 1 base from V and 5 bases from J, with 27 bases between. CDR3 bases: TGCAGTGCTAGAGGTGTAGGACAAAGGGTCGGTGGCGACGACAATGAGCAGTTCTTC. This codes for CSARGVGQRVGGDDNEQFF.

The chain recombines TRBV27 with TRBJ2-3, with D unclear. Per germline, CDR1 MNHEY and CDR2 SMNVEV (reference sequence). Trimming cost V 3 bases and J 2 bases, with 15 bases left between them. The CDR3 loop spans 16 amino acids. CDR3 sequence reads: CASSFNGGISTDTQYF. The CDR3 DNA sequence: TGTGCCAGCAGTTTTAACGGCGGAATCTCCACAGATACGCAGTATTTT.

The chain carries TRBV12-2 and TRBJ1-1. TRBV12-2 is annotated as a pseudogene. The CDR3 runs to 16 residues. CDR3 nucleotides: TGTGCAAGTCGCTTAGAGGTCGAGGGATTGAACACTGAAGCTTTCTTT. Its protein is CASRLEVEGLNTEAFF.

J is TRBJ2-2 and V is TRBV4-3; D perhaps matches TRBD2 (6 bases). Germline CDR1 reads LGHNA; CDR2 reads YSLEER. V was pared by 2 bases and J by 1 base, with 11 bases between. The CDR3 runs 16 residues. For the CDR3, the DNA is TGCGCCAGCAGCCAAACTTCTAGCGTGAACACCGGGGAGCTGTTTTTT. This encodes CASSQTSSVNTGELFF.

The V gene is TRBV14, the J gene TRBJ1-2; tentative D call: TRBD1 (6 bases). V lost 1 base, J lost 7 bases, and 10 bases lay in between. Germline V gives CDR1 SGHDN, CDR2 FVKESK. The CDR3 consists of 13 residues. The CDR3 here is CASSQAGAGGYTF. DNA of the CDR3: TGTGCCAGCAGCCAAGCAGGGGCCGGTGGCTACACCTTC.

This chain links TRBV20-1 with TRBJ2-7; D gene ambiguous. The germline CDR1 and CDR2 sequences are DFQATT and SNEGSKA (reference sequence). This CDR3 is built from 11 residues. The germline V and J ends were trimmed by 5 bases and 6 bases, with 11 bases remaining between them. The DNA for the CDR3 is TGCAGTGCTCCCAACTACCTCGAGCAGTACTTC. Amino acids: CSAPNYLEQYF.

This rearrangement joins TRBV4-2 to TRBJ2-7; 7 positions agree with TRBD1. The CDR3 contains 14 residues. V lost 3 bases and J lost 1; bases outside the gene matches: 3. Germline V gene data show CDR1 as LGHNA and CDR2 as YNFKEQ. The CDR3 loop is CASSQRQGSYEQYF. The DNA of the CDR3 is TGTGCCAGCAGCCAGAGACAGGGTTCCTACGAGCAGTACTTC.

This chain connects TRBV9 to TRBJ1-5, with D maybe TRBD1 (6 bases). Trimming removed 4 bases from V and 5 bases from J, with 16 bases in between. The CDR3 consists of 15 residues. CDR1 and CDR2 (germline): SGDLS, YYNGEE. CDR3 sequence (DNA): TGTGCCAGCAGCTTCCGCCACAGGGTTGATCAGCCCCAGCATTTT. It is translated as CASSFRHRVDQPQHF. The whole variable domain, remainder taken from reference TRBV9 and TRBJ1-5, is DSGVTQTPKHLITATGQRVTLRCSPRSGDLSVYWYQQSLDQGLQFLIQYYNGEERAKGNILERFSAQQFPDLHSELNLSSLELGDSALYFCASSFRHRVDQPQHFGDGTRLSIL.

This chain links TRBV11-2 with TRBJ1-1; the D is unclear. CDR3 length: 15 residues. Germline V gives CDR1 SGHAT, CDR2 FQNNGV. Deletions cut 0 bases from V and 5 bases from J, with 13 bases between. The CDR3 nucleotides are TGTGCCAGCAGCTTAGATCCGACAAGTAATACTGAAGCTTTCTTT. As protein: CASSLDPTSNTEAFF.

The J gene is TRBJ2-3, the V gene TRBV20-1; 14 bases agree with TRBD2. Germline V gene data show CDR1 as DFQATT and CDR2 as SNEGSKA (reference sequence). The ends lost 4 bases at V and 4 bases at J; junction bases unmatched: 10. This CDR3 spans 17 amino acids. The CDR3 is CSATNPGLAGVADTQYF. The CDR3, as DNA: TGCAGTGCTACGAATCCGGGACTAGCGGGAGTGGCAGATACGCAGTATTTT.

The chain combines TRBV30 with TRBJ2-7; possible D gene TRBD1, 6 bases. V lost 0 bases and J lost 3, with 9 bases in between. CDR1 and CDR2 (germline): GTSNPN, SVGIG (reference sequence). The CDR3 runs 13 residues. CDR3 sequence reads: CAWSVGAIYEQYF. Here the CDR3 DNA reads TGTGCCTGGAGTGTGGGGGCTATCTACGAGCAGTACTTC.

The chain couples TRBV7-9 to TRBJ2-5, with 9 bases aligning to TRBD1. Looked up from germline, CDR1 is SEHNR and CDR2 is FQNEAQ (reference sequence). V was pared by 4 bases and J by 4 bases, with 10 bases of the junction left unmatched. The CDR3 contains 16 residues. DNA of the CDR3: TGTGCCAGCAGCTCACTACAGGGGGCGGTGAGAGAGACCCAGTACTTC. Amino acid sequence: CASSSLQGAVRETQYF.